One T cell receptor beta chain is described in this entry. The source of the sample is a study of blood T cell repertoires in COVID-19. Germline trimming cut 4 bases from V and 11 bases from J; bases unmatched to any gene: 7. Germline lookup yields CDR1 SEHNR and CDR2 FQNEAQ (reference sequence). The CDR3 length is 12 residues. As originally analysed: Cell counts per sample came from amplifying reference gene primers. The table came from immunoSEQ multiplex PCR; TCRdb's copy has only in-frame clones and leaves some out. V and J calls plus clone size are reproduced from that table; the DNA served to infer D and trimming. The sample records some 25,000 clones, approximately 78% being singletons.

The sample taken for sequencing was peripheral blood. The chain employs TRBV7-9 and TRBJ1-1; TRBD1 aligns across 7 bases. The source is a woman aged 70-85 years with COVID-19, enrolled during active disease. CDR3 residues: CASSSHDREAFF. For the CDR3, the DNA is TGTGCCAGCAGCTCCCACGACAGGGAGGCTTTCTTT. The full variable domain, rest sourced from reference TRBV7-9 and TRBJ1-1, is DTGVSQNPRHKITKRGQNVTFRCDPISEHNRLYWYRQTLGQGPEFLTYFQNEAQLEKSRLLSDRFSAERPKGSFSTLEIQRTEQGDSAMYLCASSSHDREAFFGQGTRLTVV.